This T cell receptor (beta chain) was profiled in a study of T cells in tuberculosis. TCRdb keeps only in-frame clones here, not all; method: immunoSEQ multiplex PCR. The sample gives about 45,000 clones, around 94% of which show up once; roughly 2% is in the top ten. Germline V gene sequence: CDR1 MNHEY, CDR2 SMNVEV (reference sequence). The CDR3 runs 14 residues. V lost 8 bases and J 4 bases, leaving 17 bases between the germline ends. The clonotype originates from a donor under 30 with latent tuberculosis or without tuberculosis infection. Some clones in this sample may be carry-over from other donors' samples. The chain couples TRBV27 to TRBJ1-2; no firm D call. Sequencing was carried out using PBMCs. The CDR3 region has the DNA TGTGCCAGCTGCTTCAGTCCCACCACCTATGGCTACACCTTC. Protein sequence: CASCFSPTTYGYTF.